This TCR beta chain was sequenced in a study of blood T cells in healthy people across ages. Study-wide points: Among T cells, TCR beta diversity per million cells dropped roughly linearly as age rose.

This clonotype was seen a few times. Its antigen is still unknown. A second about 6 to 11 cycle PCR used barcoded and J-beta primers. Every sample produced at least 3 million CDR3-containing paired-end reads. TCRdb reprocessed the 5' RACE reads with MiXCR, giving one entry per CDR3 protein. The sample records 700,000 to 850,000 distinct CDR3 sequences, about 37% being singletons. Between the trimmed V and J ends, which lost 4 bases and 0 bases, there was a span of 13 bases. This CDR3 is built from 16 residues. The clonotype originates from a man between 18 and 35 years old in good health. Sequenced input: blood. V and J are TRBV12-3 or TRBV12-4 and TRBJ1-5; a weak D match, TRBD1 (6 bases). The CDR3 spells CASSSGQTLSNQPQHF. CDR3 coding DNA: TGTGCCAGCAGTTCCGGACAGACACTTAGCAATCAGCCCCAGCATTTT.